One and the same sample provided the 7 T cell receptor beta chains below, sequenced in a study of cytomegalovirus exposure and HLA in healthy donors. The PCR ran on 60 Vbeta and 13 Jbeta primers. Measured with immunoSEQ multiplex PCR; TCRdb has only the in-frame clones, and not every one. Among under 200,000 clones listed, about 88% were seen once. What was sequenced was PBMCs. These receptor sequences come from a young woman in good health and CMV-seronegative.

This chain uses TRBV19 with TRBJ1-2; 7 bases agree with TRBD1. The trim removed 5 bases at V and 7 bases at J, leaving 7 bases unmatched. This CDR3 is built from 13 residues. Germline CDR1 is LNHDA and CDR2 is SQIVND (reference sequence). CDR3 sequence: CASSHQGEGGYTF. DNA of the CDR3: TGTGCCAGTAGTCATCAGGGGGAAGGTGGCTACACCTTC. Supplemented by reference TRBV19 and TRBJ1-2, the full variable domain reads DGGITQSPKYLFRKEGQNVTLSCEQNLNHDAMYWYRQDPGQGLRLIYYSQIVNDFQKGDIAEGYSVSREKKESFPLTVTSAQKNPTAFYLCASSHQGEGGYTFGSGTRLTVV.

The chain recombines TRBV25-1 with TRBJ2-5; tentatively, D is TRBD2 (5 bases). The germline V gene has CDR1 MGHDK and CDR2 SYGVNS. The ends were cut back, 2 bases at V and 3 bases at J, with 7 bases in the middle. The length of the CDR3 is 13 residues. The CDR3 DNA is TGTGCCAGCAGTGAAGGGAGTAAAGAGACCCAGTACTTC. Amino acid sequence: CASSEGSKETQYF. The full variable domain, its missing parts supplied by reference TRBV25-1 and TRBJ2-5, is EADIYQTPRYLVIGTGKKITLECSQTMGHDKMYWYQQDPGMELHLIHYSYGVNSTEKGDLSSESTVSRIRTEHFPLTLESARPSHTSQYLCASSEGSKETQYFGPGTRLLVL.

V and J are TRBV30 and TRBJ1-1; the match to TRBD1 covers 10 bases. Germline assignment: CDR1 GTSNPN and CDR2 SVGIG (reference sequence). The CDR3 has 14 amino acids. V was pared by 7 bases and J by 7 bases, with 12 bases of the junction left unmatched. In DNA form, the CDR3 reads TGTGCCTCGACAGGGGGCCGGCGGGGGAGTGAAGCTTTCTTT. It is translated as CASTGGRRGSEAFF.

The chain employs TRBV5-3 and TRBJ2-3; the match to TRBD1 covers 8 bases. TRBV5-3 is noted as an ORF with a role that remains uncertain. J gave up 3 bases and V 0 bases, and 0 bases lay outside the gene matches. The CDR3 totals 14 residues. The CDR3 protein is CARSLGQGTDTQYF. CDR3 nucleotide sequence: TGTGCCAGAAGCTTGGGACAGGGGACAGATACGCAGTATTTT.

This chain joins TRBV25-1 and TRBJ2-5, with D perhaps matching TRBD1 (6 bases). The last part of the DNA fits TRBJ2-7 better; the J call may be wrong. The germline CDR1 and CDR2 sequences are MGHDK and SYGVNS. This CDR3 is 13 amino acids long. CDR3 DNA sequence: TGTGCCAGCAGTGACGGACAGACCTACGAGCAGTACTTC. Its translation: CASSDGQTYEQYF.

This clone was detected only a few times. V is TRBV7-2 and J is TRBJ2-2; D possibly corresponds to TRBD2 (6 bases). CDR1 is SGHTA, CDR2 FQGNSA, per germline. Between the trimmed V and J ends, which lost 5 bases and 0 bases, there was a span of 13 bases. CDR3 size: 16 residues. The CDR3 is CASSLTGLTNTGELFF. The CDR3 nucleotides are TGTGCCAGCAGCCTGACGGGACTCACGAACACCGGGGAGCTGTTTTTT.

The V gene is TRBV28, the J gene TRBJ1-5; D may be TRBD1 (5 bases). CDR1 MDHEN and CDR2 SYDVKM come from the germline V gene. The CDR3 sequence is 18 residues long. Deletions cut 5 bases from V and 5 bases from J, with 25 bases between. The CDR3 coding sequence is TGTGCCAGCAGTAAGCCCCCTGGACATTTGATGGTGGATCAGCCCCAGCATTTT. Amino acid sequence: CASSKPPGHLMVDQPQHF.